The rows below give T cell receptor beta chains drawn from one sample of a study of blood T cell repertoires in COVID-19. The assay was immunoSEQ multiplex PCR, and TCRdb's table has in-frame clones only and misses some. This sample has roughly 35,000 clones, with 80% to 90% found just once. Specimen: peripheral blood. These receptor sequences come from a man aged 60-69 years with active COVID-19. Both conserved end residues are part of each CDR3. A D gene is named only where the DNA matches it firmly. The listing skips clone size in some rows; elsewhere it reads once, few, many or a size class.

d_call | j_call | cdr3_length | clone_size | v_call | cdr3_nt | cdr3_aa
NA | TRBJ2-2 | 16 | NA | TRBV9 | TGTGCCAGCAGCGTAGTGGGGCCGGCGAACACCGGGGAGCTGTTTTTT | CASSVVGPANTGELFF
TRBD2 | TRBJ2-3 | 17 | NA | TRBV10-3 | TGTGCCATCAGTGAGGAGGCTAGCGGGAGTTATGCAGATACGCAGTATTTT | CAISEEASGSYADTQYF
NA | TRBJ2-2 | 14 | NA | TRBV6-5 | TGTGCCAGCAGTTCGGGAGTATGGACCGGGGAGCTGTTTTTT | CASSSGVWTGELFF
TRBD1 | TRBJ2-1 | 13 | NA | TRBV18 | TGTGCCAGCTCAAGGGGACAGGGAAATGAGCAGTTCTTC | CASSRGQGNEQFF
TRBD2 | TRBJ2-7 | 15 | NA | TRBV10-3 | TGTGCCATCAGTGATCCTAGCGGGAGTAGCGACGAGCAGTACTTC | CAISDPSGSSDEQYF
TRBD1 | TRBJ2-3 | 14 | NA | TRBV7-3 | TGTGCCAGCAGCTTAGGGGACAGGGCCGATACGCAGTATTTT | CASSLGDRADTQYF
NA | TRBJ2-7 | 14 | once | TRBV10-1 | TGCGCCAGCACCAGACATATCAGCTCCTACGAGCAGTACTTC | CASTRHISSYEQYF
NA | TRBJ1-1 | 12 | NA | TRBV12-3/TRBV12-4 | TGTGCCAGCAGTCAAGGGGGCACTGAAGCTTTCTTT | CASSQGGTEAFF
NA | TRBJ1-2 | 15 | NA | TRBV21-1 | TGTGCCAGCAGCACCCTAGGACAGGGCCTCTATGGCTACACCTTC | CASSTLGQGLYGYTF
NA | TRBJ2-1 | 12 | NA | TRBV12-3/TRBV12-4 | TGTGCCAGCAGTCCCCGTTTCAATGAGCAGTTCTTC | CASSPRFNEQFF
NA | TRBJ2-7 | 14 | once | TRBV2 | TGTGCCAGCAGTGACAGACAGGACTCCTACGAGCAGTACTTC | CASSDRQDSYEQYF
NA | TRBJ2-7 | 14 | NA | TRBV14 | TGTGCCAGCAGCCAAGTAGGCAGGAACTACGAGCAGTACTTC | CASSQVGRNYEQYF
NA | TRBJ1-2 | 13 | NA | TRBV2 | TGTGCCAGCAGTGATCAACAAAGCTATGGCTACACCTTC | CASSDQQSYGYTF
NA | TRBJ2-7 | 14 | few | TRBV4-1 | TGCGCCAGCAGCAGAGACAGAAACACCTACGAGCAGTACTTC | CASSRDRNTYEQYF
TRBD1 | TRBJ2-3 | 12 | NA | TRBV19 | TGTGCCAGTGGGCAGGGGGCAGATACGCAGTATTTT | CASGQGADTQYF
TRBD1 | TRBJ2-7 | 15 | NA | TRBV5-4 | TGTGCCAGCAGGGCTCGGACAGGGGGCGGGTACGAGCAGTACTTC | CASRARTGGGYEQYF
NA | TRBJ2-7 | 12 | NA | TRBV3-1/TRBV3-2 | TGTGCCAGCAGCCAAGCGGTTGGCGAGCAGTACTTC | CASSQAVGEQYF
NA | TRBJ1-2 | 13 | NA | TRBV5-4 | TGTGCCAGCAGCTTGACAGGGTCGTATGGCTACACCTTC | CASSLTGSYGYTF
NA | TRBJ2-3 | 14 | NA | TRBV11-1 | TGTGCCAGCAGCTTAAAGCCTCCCGTGGTTAAGCAGTATTTT | CASSLKPPVVKQYF
TRBD1 | TRBJ1-5 | 15 | NA | TRBV19 | TGTGCCAGTAGTATTAGACAGGGGGTTGCTCAGCCCCAGCATTTT | CASSIRQGVAQPQHF
TRBD1 | TRBJ1-6 | 15 | NA | TRBV25-1 | TGTGCCAGCAAGAAGGAGGGGGCTGATAATTCACCCCTCCACTTT | CASKKEGADNSPLHF
NA | TRBJ1-2 | 14 | few | TRBV4-1 | TGCGCCAGCAGCCAAGTTCCAGGGCCCTATGGCTACACCTTC | CASSQVPGPYGYTF
TRBD2 | TRBJ2-3 | 15 | NA | TRBV6-2/TRBV6-3 | TGTGCCAGCAGTTCCCTAGCGGGATCGGTAGATACGCAGTATTTT | CASSSLAGSVDTQYF
NA | TRBJ2-7 | 13 | few | TRBV28 | TGTGCCAGCAAAGGACTCGGGCACTACGAGCAGTACTTC | CASKGLGHYEQYF
NA | TRBJ2-3 | 14 | NA | TRBV15 | TGTGCCACCAGCCCCGAGACAGAAACAGATACGCAGTATTTT | CATSPETETDTQYF
TRBD2 | TRBJ2-3 | 17 | NA | TRBV7-9 | TGTGCCAGCAGCGACCGCCGACTAGCGGATTACACAGATACGCAGTATTTT | CASSDRRLADYTDTQYF
TRBD1 | TRBJ1-5 | 15 | NA | TRBV6-5 | TGTGCCAGCAGACCGACAGGGGATAGCAATCAGCCCCAGCATTTT | CASRPTGDSNQPQHF
NA | TRBJ2-3 | 14 | NA | TRBV6-5 | TGTGCCAGCAGCCGGGACTTAGGTCAAGATACGCAGTATTTT | CASSRDLGQDTQYF
TRBD1 | TRBJ2-7 | 13 | once | TRBV29-1 | TGCAGCGTGGGGACAGGGTTTTCCTACGAGCAGTACTTC | CSVGTGFSYEQYF
TRBD2 | TRBJ2-7 | 15 | NA | TRBV10-3 | TGTGCCATCAAGAGACTAGCGGGTCCCTCCTACGAGCAGTACTTC | CAIKRLAGPSYEQYF
TRBD2 | TRBJ2-7 | 15 | NA | TRBV6-5 | TGTGCCAGTTTTCGGACTAGGGGTGGGTTTGACGAGCAGTACTTC | CASFRTRGGFDEQYF
TRBD1 | TRBJ2-4 | 16 | NA | TRBV11-2 | TGTGCCAGCAGCCGGACAGGTAAGATAGCCAAAAACATTCAGTACTTC | CASSRTGKIAKNIQYF
TRBD2 | TRBJ2-3 | 20 | few | TRBV29-1 | TGCAGCGTTGAAGATGCACTAGCGGGAGGGCCAGGTAGTTACACAGATACGCAGTATTTT | CSVEDALAGGPGSYTDTQYF
TRBD2 | TRBJ2-7 | 14 | once | TRBV28 | TGTGCCAGCAGTGGGGGAGGGCGCTCCTACGAGCAGTACTTC | CASSGGGRSYEQYF
NA | TRBJ2-1 | 11 | NA | TRBV11-2 | TGTGCCAGCAGCATAAACAATGAGCAGTTCTTC | CASSINNEQFF
TRBD2 | TRBJ2-1 | 15 | NA | TRBV2 | TGTGCCAGCAGTAGAGGACTAGCGGCGTACAATGAGCAGTTCTTC | CASSRGLAAYNEQFF
TRBD1 | TRBJ1-4 | 15 | NA | TRBV7-9 | TGTGCCAGCAGCCACGGGGACAGGGGGATTGAAAAACTGTTTTTT | CASSHGDRGIEKLFF
NA | TRBJ1-3 | 15 | few | TRBV2 | TGTGCCAGCAGTGGACTGGCCCACTCTGGAAACACCATATATTTT | CASSGLAHSGNTIYF